This T cell receptor (beta chain) emerged from a study of glioma-infiltrating T cells. Study context: Glioma patients had dexamethasone for six or fewer days before surgery. Around 1 million peripheral T cells were targeted at about 4- to 11-fold coverage.

As regards this clonotype: As yet, its antigen is unknown.

Study-level points and caveats: Above-expected tissue-blood divergence occurred in all gliomas, most in low-grade ones. Shared blood CDR3 signature motifs marked patients with low tissue-blood divergence.

The iRepertoire nested amplicon-rescue multiplex PCR amplified TCR alpha and beta CDR3s from RNA. TCRdb recomputed calls from the multiplex PCR reads with MiXCR, one row per CDR3 protein. The sample includes about 400,000 distinct CDR3 sequences, about two fifths of them seen just once. Looked up from germline, CDR1 is DFQATT and CDR2 is SNEGSKA (reference sequence). There are 14 residues in the CDR3. V shed 5 bases and J 3 bases; nucleotides not matched to a gene: 6. The specimen was glioma tissue, nonneoplastic brain tissue, or PBMCs (not recorded which). The sequence derives from a human donor with low-grade glioma or glioblastoma, undergoing nonglioma brain surgery, or in good health (not recorded which). V is TRBV20-1 and J is TRBJ2-1; 8 nucleotides match TRBD2. The CDR3 region has the DNA TGCAGTGCTGGACTAGCTGATAACTACAATGAGCAGTTCTTC. Translating it yields CSAGLADNYNEQFF.